This record looks at one T cell receptor (beta chain) sequence and its context. Its target is unknown. Here immunoSEQ multiplex PCR was the method, and the copy in TCRdb shows in-frame clones only, minus some. This table has about 150,000 clones, 88% appearing once. The source of the sample is a study of T cell responses to AZD1222 COVID-19 vaccine. General study findings and limits: Clonal diversity may have been underestimated in mostly white British donors. Sampling captured repertoires only after the peak T cell response.

The V end was cut by 1 base, the J end by 0 bases, with 4 bases between. The CDR3 runs 13 residues. The germline gives CDR1 SGHDT, CDR2 YYEEEE. This material consisted of peripheral blood, taken on day 0 of AZD1222 vaccination. This clonotype was obtained from an adult in good health. The genes are TRBV5-6 and TRBJ1-1; no clear D gene. This CDR3 is CASSLTLNTEAFF. CDR3 DNA sequence: TGTGCCAGCAGCTTGACACTGAACACTGAAGCTTTCTTT.